The clone carrying this T cell receptor beta chain occurred many times. Its antigen is as yet unknown. This specimen comes from a study of molecular identifiers for immune sequencing clone quantification. Notes on the study in general: Jurkat TCR RNA spiked in from one cell could reportedly be detected among about a million naive cells.

Germline assignment: CDR1 SEHNR and CDR2 FQNEAQ (reference sequence). The ends lost 5 bases at V and 6 bases at J; junction bases unmatched: 27. CDR3 length: 20 amino acids. Using its own MiXCR run on the PCR reads, TCRdb lists one record per CDR3 protein. The data show 250,000 to 350,000 distinct CDR3 sequences, about 21% seen once. Sample: naive CD8+ T cells from blood, with Jurkat cell RNA spiked in. The subset denotes: FACS-sorted CD8+CD4-CCR7+CD45RA+ naive T cells. This TCR came from a human donor in good health. Some libraries in this study had Jurkat cell RNA spiked in. The J gene is TRBJ2-7, the V gene TRBV7-9; TRBD1 agrees at 8 bases. Here the CDR3 DNA reads TGTGCCAGCAGCACAACAAGGACAGGGTTACTAGCTCGGGGAGGACCCGAGCAGTACTTC. This codes for CASSTTRTGLLARGGPEQYF. Using reference TRBV7-9 and TRBJ2-7 for the parts outside the CDR3, the full variable domain is DTGVSQNPRHKITKRGQNVTFRCDPISEHNRLYWYRQTLGQGPEFLTYFQNEAQLEKSRLLSDRFSAERPKGSFSTLEIQRTEQGDSAMYLCASSTTRTGLLARGGPEQYFGPGTRLTVT.